The T cell receptor beta chain under discussion was sequenced for a study of human T cells and chemical hapten exposure. Study overall: Skin of the upper inner arm, about 2 cm by about 2 cm, received 2% DPC for sensitization. Patch testing placed 0.01% DPC on the upper back, with readings at 6 days. Largely, small differences in pooled library volume made per-sample TCR yields vary.

TCRdb re-called the RACE reads through MiXCR, storing one row per CDR3 protein. The table has fewer than 200,000 distinct CDR3 sequences, 25% to 35% seen once. Regarding time point: pre-sensitization, week 0. The treatment is: therapeutic diphenylcyclopropenone sensitization with weekly scalp DPC. Whole blood, unfractionated, served as the material for total RNA extraction. This clonotype was sampled from a woman aged 30 to 39 with alopecia areata. Some clones in this sample may be carry-over from other donors' samples. Sequencing was performed on whole blood, taken in connection with sensitization to the hapten diphenylcyclopropenone (DPC).

CDR3 sequence: CASSLAQGYNSPLHF. DNA for the CDR3: TGTGCCAGCAGCTTGGCACAGGGTTATAATTCACCCCTCCACTTT. V usage is TRBV7-2 and J usage is TRBJ1-6; possibly TRBD1 for D (6 bases). V lost 3 bases and J 4 bases, leaving 10 bases between the germline ends. The CDR3 consists of 15 residues. In germline, CDR1 is SGHTA, CDR2 FQGNSA.